This T cell receptor (beta chain) derives from a study of shared clonotypes between healthy human individuals. Between the trimmed V and J ends, which lost 1 base and 2 bases, there was a span of 6 bases. Germline V gene data show CDR1 as SGHAT and CDR2 as FQNNGV. The CDR3 has 14 residues. Only in-frame clones appear in the TCRdb table, and some are missing; sequencing was by immunoSEQ multiplex PCR. The data contain under 850,000 clones, around 70% of them singletons. This rearrangement joins TRBV11-2 to TRBJ1-5; no definite D call. The TCR originated in a woman aged 25-40 years in good health. Sequenced sample: memory CD4+ T cells sorted from blood. Stated subset: CD45RA-negative fraction. This chain's CDR3 is CASSLAVGNQPQHF. The CDR3 region has the DNA TGTGCCAGCAGCTTAGCGGTTGGCAATCAGCCCCAGCATTTT.